Presented here are 26 T cell receptor beta chains from one specimen sequenced in a study of T cells in Graves' hyperthyroidism and ophthalmopathy. RNA transcripts served as the template for amplifying TCR beta CDR3 regions. With the HTBI primer set, the TCR CDR3 went through a first round of RT-PCR. Using its own MiXCR run on the multiplex PCR reads, TCRdb lists one record per CDR3 protein. The table has 370,000 or so distinct CDR3 sequences, roughly 14% seen once. Sequenced material: blood. The receptor set was obtained from a man aged 30 to 45 with Graves' hyperthyroidism that later progressed to Graves' ophthalmopathy.

This clonotype showed up just a few times. This chain uses TRBV13 with TRBJ2-7, with a weak D call TRBD1 (6 bases). Between the trimmed V and J ends, which lost 7 bases and 2 bases, there was a span of 15 bases. The V gene's germline CDR1 is PRHDT and CDR2 FYEKMQ (reference sequence). The CDR3 runs to 14 residues. CDR3 loop: CASTSLDSAYEQYF. DNA for the CDR3: TGTGCCAGCACCTCTCTGGACAGCGCCTACGAGCAGTACTTC.

This clonotype showed up many times. The CDR3 is CASSGSRPPKSPTQYF. In DNA, the CDR3 is TGTGCCAGCAGTGGGTCCCGGCCTCCCAAGTCCCCCACCCAGTACTTC. This sequence joins TRBV6-1 and TRBJ2-5; D not resolved. The V end was cut by 4 bases, the J end by 8 bases, with 23 bases between. The germline CDR1 and CDR2 sequences are MNHNS and SASEGT. The CDR3 loop spans 16 amino acids.

The chain combines TRBV5-6 with TRBJ1-1, with 7 bases identical to TRBD1. V dropped 6 bases and J dropped 0; count of bases not matched to a gene: 11. CDR1 and CDR2 (germline): SGHDT, YYEEEE. CDR3 size: 16 residues. CDR3 sequence: CASTPKGAGMNTEAFF. CDR3 nucleotide sequence: TGTGCCAGCACCCCGAAGGGGGCAGGGATGAACACTGAAGCTTTCTTT.

The chain recombines TRBV29-1 with TRBJ2-7, with TRBD2 matching 7 bases. Germline CDR1 and CDR2: SQVTM and ANQGSEA. Trimming removed 6 bases from V and 4 bases from J; junction bases left unmatched: 9. The CDR3 covers 13 residues. CDR3 amino acids: CSVVGEGWYEQYF. Written as DNA, the CDR3 is TGCAGCGTCGTCGGGGAGGGCTGGTACGAGCAGTACTTC.

The sample holds many counts of this clonotype. The CDR3 loop is CASSSGTGDGNQPQHF. As DNA, the CDR3 is TGTGCCAGCAGCTCCGGGACAGGGGACGGCAATCAGCCCCAGCATTTT. The chain joins TRBV7-3 to TRBJ1-5; 10 bases match TRBD1. V trimming: 4 bases; J trimming: 2 bases; junction bases outside the gene matches: 5. Germline CDR1 SGHTA, CDR2 FQGTGA. The CDR3 is 16 residues long.

This chain links TRBV25-1 with TRBJ1-6; D unresolved. Trimming left V 6 bases short and J 9 bases short, with 15 bases between. Germline CDR1 is MGHDK and CDR2 is SYGVNS. The CDR3 runs to 14 residues. The CDR3 region has the DNA TGTGCCAGCAGCCAAACCGGGATCAGTTCACCCCTCCACTTT. It encodes CASSQTGISSPLHF.

This clonotype was seen a handful of times. The chain couples TRBV10-1 to TRBJ2-3; TRBD2 might be the D (7 bases). Between the trimmed V and J ends, which lost 2 bases and 1 base, there was a span of 16 bases. The CDR3 is 17 residues long. CDR1 WNHNN and CDR2 SYGVQD come from the germline V gene (reference sequence). For the CDR3, the DNA is TGCGCCAGCAGTGAGCCGTGGGGGGGGCCCGGCACAGATACGCAGTATTTT. It specifies CASSEPWGGPGTDTQYF.

This clonotype has a count of ten or more. As DNA, the CDR3 is TGTGCCAGCAGTTATGTCAGTTTGGAGGGGATTGAAGCTTTCTTT. Protein sequence: CASSYVSLEGIEAFF. The V call is TRBV28, the J call TRBJ1-1; possibly TRBD1 for D (5 bases). The germline V gene encodes CDR1 MDHEN and CDR2 SYDVKM. Trimming removed 4 bases from V and 7 bases from J, with 19 bases in between. The length of the CDR3 is 15 residues.

This clonotype was seen ten or more times. Sequence at one end of the junction differs from germline and may be a read error. The CDR3 DNA reads as TGTGCCAGCAGGGAAGGGACAGATTCGTTCTATGGCTACACCTTC. It is translated as CASREGTDSFYGYTF. V and J are TRBV2 and TRBJ1-2; TRBD1 agrees at 7 bases. Per the germline V gene, CDR1 is SNHLY and CDR2 is FYNNEI. The CDR3 extends over 15 amino acids.

This clonotype has ten or more counts. The rearrangement uses TRBV7-9 and TRBJ1-4; TRBD1 aligns across 8 bases. Germline lookup yields CDR1 SEHNR and CDR2 FQNEAQ (reference sequence). The CDR3 has 14 amino acids. V lost 8 bases and J lost 7; bases outside the gene matches: 9. The CDR3 reads CASHMTGDGEKLFF. Written as DNA, the CDR3 is TGTGCCAGCCACATGACAGGGGATGGTGAAAAACTGTTTTTT.

The gene calls are TRBV5-5 and TRBJ1-2; D remains unclear. Germline assignment: CDR1 SGHKS and CDR2 YYEKEE (reference sequence). Trimming removed 1 base at V and 4 bases at J, with 11 bases between. The CDR3 consists of 14 residues. The CDR3 region has the DNA TGTGCCAGCAGCTTGCGGACGACTAGCTATGGCTACACCTTC. Translation gives CASSLRTTSYGYTF.

At least ten counts were recorded for this clonotype. V usage is TRBV5-1 and J usage is TRBJ1-6; D ambiguous. V was trimmed by 4 bases and J by 8 bases, leaving 10 bases between them. Looked up from germline, CDR1 is SGHRS and CDR2 is YFSETQ. The CDR3 is 13 amino acids. CDR3 region: CASSAARDSPLHF. The CDR3 region has the DNA TGCGCCAGCAGCGCGGCAAGGGATTCACCCCTCCACTTT.

This clonotype has a count of ten or more. The chain joins TRBV9 to TRBJ2-3; 7 bases fit TRBD1. Germline CDR1 is SGDLS and CDR2 is YYNGEE. Trimming cost V 4 bases and J 3 bases; bases outside gene matches: 2. The CDR3 spans 13 residues. The CDR3: CASSTGQTDTQYF. CDR3 bases: TGTGCCAGCAGCACGGGACAGACAGATACGCAGTATTTT.

The genes are TRBV6-1 and TRBJ1-1; no firm D call. Germline-derived CDR1 and CDR2 are MNHNS and SASEGT. This CDR3 is built from 15 residues. Trimming removed 5 bases from V and 3 bases from J, with 16 bases in between. CDR3 DNA: TGTGCCAGCAGTTATTTCACTGCGGCTCACACTGAAGCTTTCTTT. Translation: CASSYFTAAHTEAFF.

The chain is built from TRBV12-3 or TRBV12-4 and TRBJ1-5, with a weak D call TRBD1 (6 bases). The ends were cut back, 6 bases at V and 6 bases at J, with 9 bases in the middle. The CDR3 contains 12 residues. The DNA for the CDR3 is TGTGCCAGCAGCAACAGGGTTCAGCCCCAGCATTTT. It yields the protein CASSNRVQPQHF.

In this sample, this clonotype turned up a few times. The J gene is TRBJ1-6, the V gene TRBV7-2; TRBD1 is a possible D gene (5 bases). The CDR3 sequence is 15 residues long. Germline V gene lookup returns CDR1 SGHTA and CDR2 FQGNSA. The V and J ends lost 6 bases and 7 bases respectively, with 16 bases between them. The CDR3 sequence is CASRLQGFGNSPLHF. The CDR3 DNA reads as TGTGCCAGCAGACTTCAGGGATTCGGCAATTCACCCCTCCACTTT. Full variable domain (rest looked up from reference TRBV7-2 and TRBJ1-6): GAGVSQSPSNKVTEKGKDVELRCDPISGHTALYWYRQSLGQGLEFLIYFQGNSAPDKSGLPSDRFSAERTGGSVSTLTIQRTQQEDSAVYLCASRLQGFGNSPLHFGNGTRLTVT.

CDR3 sequence: CASTFFGSSYNEQFF. The CDR3 DNA sequence: TGCGCCAGCACCTTCTTCGGTAGCTCCTACAATGAGCAGTTCTTC. This chain uses TRBV5-1 with TRBJ2-1, with D unresolved. The V and J ends lost 6 bases and 0 bases respectively, with 13 bases between them. CDR3 length: 15 amino acids. CDR1 SGHRS and CDR2 YFSETQ come from the germline V gene.

The gene calls are TRBV5-1 and TRBJ2-3; 10 positions agree with TRBD1. Per germline, CDR1 SGHRS and CDR2 YFSETQ. There are 15 residues in the CDR3. The ends lost 4 bases at V and 4 bases at J; junction bases unmatched: 6. The CDR3 protein is CASSLDGQGADTQYF. Here the CDR3 DNA reads TGCGCCAGCAGCCTTGATGGACAGGGGGCAGATACGCAGTATTTT.

The V call is TRBV15, the J call TRBJ1-1; 11 nucleotides agree with TRBD1. This CDR3 comprises 14 residues. The junction had 6 bases not matched to a gene; V was cut back by 5 bases and J by 7 bases. CDR1 is LNHNV, CDR2 YYDKDF, per germline (reference sequence). CDR3 DNA sequence: TGTGCCACCAGCCAAGGACAGGGGGCGAGTGAAGCTTTCTTT. This codes for CATSQGQGASEAFF. The entire variable domain, with the rest obtained from reference TRBV15 and TRBJ1-1, is as follows: DAMVIQNPRYQVTQFGKPVTLSCSQTLNHNVMYWYQQKSSQAPKLLFHYYDKDFNNEADTPDNFQSRRPNTSFCFLDIRSPGLGDTAMYLCATSQGQGASEAFFGQGTRLTVV.

This clonotype was detected many times. The chain recombines TRBV27 with TRBJ2-7; D is possibly TRBD1 or TRBD2 (6 bases each). Germline CDR1 reads MNHEY; CDR2 reads SMNVEV (reference sequence). Between the trimmed V and J ends, which lost 6 bases and 2 bases, there was a span of 17 bases. The CDR3 length is 15 residues. The CDR3 here is CASRGKGGRTYEQYF. CDR3 coding DNA: TGTGCCAGCAGGGGAAAGGGGGGCCGGACCTACGAGCAGTACTTC.

This chain joins TRBV15 and TRBJ2-3; D call uncertain. V dropped 0 bases and J dropped 5 bases, with 9 bases sitting between them. Germline loops: CDR1 LNHNV, CDR2 YYDKDF (reference sequence). The CDR3 is 14 residues long. The CDR3 DNA reads TGTGCCACCAGCAGAGATTCGTGGGGAGATACGCAGTATTTT. It translates to CATSRDSWGDTQYF.

The chain couples TRBV5-5 to TRBJ2-3; TRBD1 is a possible D gene (5 bases). CDR3 length equals 15 residues. The ends were cut back, 2 bases at V and 4 bases at J, with 14 bases in the middle. Germline CDR1 reads SGHKS; CDR2 reads YYEKEE (reference sequence). CDR3 residues: CASSLGAGRPDTQYF. Written as DNA, the CDR3 is TGTGCCAGCAGCTTAGGAGCAGGGCGTCCAGATACGCAGTATTTT. Together with reference TRBV5-5 and TRBJ2-3, the CDR3 gives the full variable domain: DAGVTQSPTHLIKTRGQQVTLRCSPISGHKSVSWYQQVLGQGPQFIFQYYEKEERGRGNFPDRFSARQFPNYSSELNVNALLLGDSALYLCASSLGAGRPDTQYFGPGTRLTVL.

This clonotype was detected ten times or more. This sequence joins TRBV2 and TRBJ1-1; TRBD1 is a possible D gene (5 bases). Trimming shortened V by 6 bases and J by 0 bases, and 11 bases separated the two germline ends. The CDR3 spans 14 residues. CDR1 SNHLY and CDR2 FYNNEI come from the germline V gene. The CDR3 DNA is TGTGCCAGCAGCGCGGGACGGCTGAACACTGAAGCTTTCTTT. It is translated as CASSAGRLNTEAFF.

This clonotype showed up just a few times. The chain employs TRBV24-1 and TRBJ1-1; the D gene is possibly TRBD1 (5 bases). CDR3 size: 15 residues. The V gene's germline CDR1 is KGHDR and CDR2 SFDVKD. Deletions cut 2 bases from V and 1 base from J, with 10 bases between. CDR3 sequence reads: CATSDSGSGNTEAFF. CDR3 in DNA: TGTGCCACCAGTGATTCAGGGTCAGGGAACACTGAAGCTTTCTTT.

The sample holds a few counts of this clonotype. The genes are TRBV6-5 and TRBJ1-2; the D gene is possibly TRBD1 (6 bases). Germline values: CDR1 MNHEY, CDR2 SVGAGI. The ends were cut back, 2 bases at V and 4 bases at J, with 14 bases in the middle. The CDR3 loop spans 15 amino acids. CDR3 sequence: CASSYGQSSLYGYTF. The CDR3 region has the DNA TGTGCCAGCAGTTACGGACAGTCTTCACTCTATGGCTACACCTTC.

At least ten counts were recorded for this clonotype. The rearrangement joins TRBV12-5 to TRBJ1-5; 9 bases agree with TRBD1. V gave up 1 base and J gave up 2 bases; unmatched junction bases: 3. The CDR3 totals 16 residues. The germline gives CDR1 LGHNT, CDR2 FRNRAP. Here the CDR3 reads CASGLGTGVGNQPQHF. The CDR3 nucleotides are TGTGCTAGTGGTTTGGGGACAGGGGTCGGCAATCAGCCCCAGCATTTT.